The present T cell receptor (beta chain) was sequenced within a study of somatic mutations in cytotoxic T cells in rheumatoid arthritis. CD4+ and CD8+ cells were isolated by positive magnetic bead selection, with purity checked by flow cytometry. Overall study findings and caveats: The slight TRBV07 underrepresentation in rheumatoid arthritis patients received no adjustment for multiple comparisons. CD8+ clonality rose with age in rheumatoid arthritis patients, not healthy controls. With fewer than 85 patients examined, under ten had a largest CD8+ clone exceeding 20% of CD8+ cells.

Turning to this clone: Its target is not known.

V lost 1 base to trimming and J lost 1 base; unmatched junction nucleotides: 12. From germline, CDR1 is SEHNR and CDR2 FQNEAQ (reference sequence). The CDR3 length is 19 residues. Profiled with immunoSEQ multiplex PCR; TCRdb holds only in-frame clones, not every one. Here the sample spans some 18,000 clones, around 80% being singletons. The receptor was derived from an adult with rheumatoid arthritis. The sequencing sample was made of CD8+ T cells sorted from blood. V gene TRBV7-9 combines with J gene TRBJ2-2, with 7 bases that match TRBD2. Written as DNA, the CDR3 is TGTGCCAGCAGCTTAGACCCGGGACTAAGAGCCTGGAACACCGGGGAGCTGTTTTTT. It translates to CASSLDPGLRAWNTGELFF.